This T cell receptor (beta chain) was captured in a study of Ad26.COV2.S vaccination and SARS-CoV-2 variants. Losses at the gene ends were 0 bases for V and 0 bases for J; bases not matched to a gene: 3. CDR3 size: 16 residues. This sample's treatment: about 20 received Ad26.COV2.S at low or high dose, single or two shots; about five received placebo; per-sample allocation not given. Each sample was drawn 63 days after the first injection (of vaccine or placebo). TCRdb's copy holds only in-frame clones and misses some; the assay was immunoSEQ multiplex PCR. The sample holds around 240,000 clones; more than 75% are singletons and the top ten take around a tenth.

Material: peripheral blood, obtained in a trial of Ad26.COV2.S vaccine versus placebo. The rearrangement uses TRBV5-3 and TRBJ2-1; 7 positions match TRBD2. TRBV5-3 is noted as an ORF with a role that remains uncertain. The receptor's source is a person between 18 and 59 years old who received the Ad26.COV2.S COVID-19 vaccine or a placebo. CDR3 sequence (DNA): TGTGCCAGAAGCTTGGTGACTAGCCGCTCCTACAATGAGCAGTTCTTC. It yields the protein CARSLVTSRSYNEQFF.